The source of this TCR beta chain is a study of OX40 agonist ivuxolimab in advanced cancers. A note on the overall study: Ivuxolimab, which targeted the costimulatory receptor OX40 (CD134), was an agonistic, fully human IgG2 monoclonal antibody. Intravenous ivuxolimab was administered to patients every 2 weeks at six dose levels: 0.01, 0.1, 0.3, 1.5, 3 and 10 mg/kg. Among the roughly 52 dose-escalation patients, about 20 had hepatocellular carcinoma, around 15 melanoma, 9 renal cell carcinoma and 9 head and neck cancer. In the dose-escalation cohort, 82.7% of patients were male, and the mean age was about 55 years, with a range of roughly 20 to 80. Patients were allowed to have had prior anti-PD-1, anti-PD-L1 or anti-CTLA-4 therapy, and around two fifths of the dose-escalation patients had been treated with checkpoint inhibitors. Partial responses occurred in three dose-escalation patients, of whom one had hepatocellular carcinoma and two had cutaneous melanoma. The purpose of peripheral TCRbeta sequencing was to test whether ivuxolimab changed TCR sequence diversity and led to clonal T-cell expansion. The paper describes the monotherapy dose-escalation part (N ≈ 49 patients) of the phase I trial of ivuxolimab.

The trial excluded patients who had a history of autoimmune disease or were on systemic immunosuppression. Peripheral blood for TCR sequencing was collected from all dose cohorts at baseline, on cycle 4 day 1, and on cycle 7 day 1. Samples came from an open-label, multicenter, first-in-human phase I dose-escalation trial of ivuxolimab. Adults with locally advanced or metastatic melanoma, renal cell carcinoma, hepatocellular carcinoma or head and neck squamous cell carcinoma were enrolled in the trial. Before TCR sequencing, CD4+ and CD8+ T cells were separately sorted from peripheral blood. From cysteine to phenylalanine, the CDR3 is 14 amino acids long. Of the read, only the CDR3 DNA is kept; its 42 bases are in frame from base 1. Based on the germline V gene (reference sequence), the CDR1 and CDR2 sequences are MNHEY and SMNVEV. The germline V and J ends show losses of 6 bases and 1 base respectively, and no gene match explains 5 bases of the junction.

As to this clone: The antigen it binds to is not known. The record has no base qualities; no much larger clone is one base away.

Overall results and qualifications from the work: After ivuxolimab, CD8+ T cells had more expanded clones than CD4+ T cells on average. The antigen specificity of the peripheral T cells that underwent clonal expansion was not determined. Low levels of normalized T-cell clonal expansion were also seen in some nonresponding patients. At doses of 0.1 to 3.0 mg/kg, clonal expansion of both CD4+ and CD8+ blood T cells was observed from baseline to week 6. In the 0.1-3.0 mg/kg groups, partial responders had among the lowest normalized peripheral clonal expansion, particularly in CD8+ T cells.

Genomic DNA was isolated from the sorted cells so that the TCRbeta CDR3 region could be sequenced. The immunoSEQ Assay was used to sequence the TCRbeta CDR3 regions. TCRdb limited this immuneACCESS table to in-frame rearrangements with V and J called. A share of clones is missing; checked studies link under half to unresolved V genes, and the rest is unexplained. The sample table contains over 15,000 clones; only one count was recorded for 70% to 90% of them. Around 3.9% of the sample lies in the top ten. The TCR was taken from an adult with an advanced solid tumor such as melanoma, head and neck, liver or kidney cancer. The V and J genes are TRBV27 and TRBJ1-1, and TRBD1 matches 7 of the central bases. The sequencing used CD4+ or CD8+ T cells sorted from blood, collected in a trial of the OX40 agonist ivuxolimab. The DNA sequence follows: TGTGCCAGCAGCCCCGGGACAGCGAACACTGAAGCTTTCTTT. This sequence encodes CASSPGTANTEAFF.